This T cell receptor (beta chain) stems from a study of early T cells in non-severe SARS-CoV-2 infection. Study-level information: Sequencing used unsorted whole-blood bulk RNA, so chains lack pairing.

Worth noting for this clonotype: An end of the junction does not agree with germline; a read error may underlie this.

Attachment of unique molecular identifiers to individual cDNA molecules was performed. TCRdb ran MiXCR on the 5' RACE reads and lists one entry per CDR3 protein. The table has roughly 72,000 distinct CDR3 sequences, about 13% seen once. The CDR3 loop spans 14 amino acids. The sequence derives from an adult who was a healthcare worker with PCR-confirmed SARS-CoV-2 infection or an uninfected control (not recorded which). The rearrangement uses TRBV12-3 or TRBV12-4 and TRBJ2-1; tentatively, D is TRBD2 (6 bases). Sequencing input: whole blood. CDR3 loop: CASSLAVDYNEQFF. The CDR3 DNA reads TGTGCCAGCAGTTTAGCCGTGGACTACAACGAGCAGTTCTTC.